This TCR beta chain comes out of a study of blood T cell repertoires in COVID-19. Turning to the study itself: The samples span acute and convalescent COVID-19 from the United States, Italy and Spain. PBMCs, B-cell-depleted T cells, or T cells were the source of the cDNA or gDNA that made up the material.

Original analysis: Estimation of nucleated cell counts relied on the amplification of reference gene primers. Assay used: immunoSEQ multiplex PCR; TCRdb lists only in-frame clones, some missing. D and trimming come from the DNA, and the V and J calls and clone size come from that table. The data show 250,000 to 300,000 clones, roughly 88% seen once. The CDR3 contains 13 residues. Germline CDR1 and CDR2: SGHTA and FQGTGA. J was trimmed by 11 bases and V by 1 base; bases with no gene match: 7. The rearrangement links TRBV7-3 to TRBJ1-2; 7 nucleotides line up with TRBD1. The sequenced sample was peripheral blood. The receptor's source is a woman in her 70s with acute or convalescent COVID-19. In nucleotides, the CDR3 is TGTGCCAGCAGCTTAAAGGGGGCAGCAATGTACACCTTC. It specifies CASSLKGAAMYTF.